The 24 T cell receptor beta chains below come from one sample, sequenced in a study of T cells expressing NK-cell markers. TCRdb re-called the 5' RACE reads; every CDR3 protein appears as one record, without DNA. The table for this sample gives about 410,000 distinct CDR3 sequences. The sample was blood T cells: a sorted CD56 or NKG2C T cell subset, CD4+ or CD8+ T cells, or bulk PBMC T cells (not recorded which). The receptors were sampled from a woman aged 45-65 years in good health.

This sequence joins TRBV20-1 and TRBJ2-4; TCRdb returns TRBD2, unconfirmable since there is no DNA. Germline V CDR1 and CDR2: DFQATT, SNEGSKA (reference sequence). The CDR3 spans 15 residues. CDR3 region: CSATTSRRVMDIQYF.

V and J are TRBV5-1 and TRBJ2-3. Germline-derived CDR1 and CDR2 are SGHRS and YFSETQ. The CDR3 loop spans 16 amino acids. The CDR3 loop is CASSLEATTAVDTQYF.

The CDR3 here is CASSPGQGVEKETQYF. The chain employs TRBV5-1 and TRBJ2-5; checking the TCRdb D call of TRBD1 is not possible without DNA. Germline loops: CDR1 SGHRS, CDR2 YFSETQ. There are 16 residues in the CDR3. The variable domain in full, with the rest retrieved from reference TRBV5-1 and TRBJ2-5, is KAGVTQTPRYLIKTRGQQVTLSCSPISGHRSVSWYQQTPGQGLQFLFEYFSETQRNKGNFPGRFSGRQFSNSRSEMNVSTLELGDSALYLCASSPGQGVEKETQYFGPGTRLLVL.

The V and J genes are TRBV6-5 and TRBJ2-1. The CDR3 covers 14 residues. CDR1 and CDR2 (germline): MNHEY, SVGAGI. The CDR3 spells CASSVREPYNEQFF.

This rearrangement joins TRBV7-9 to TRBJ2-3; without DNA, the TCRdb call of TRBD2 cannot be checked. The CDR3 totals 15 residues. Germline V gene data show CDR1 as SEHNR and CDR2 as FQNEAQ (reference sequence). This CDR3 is CASSRTSGDVDTQYF.

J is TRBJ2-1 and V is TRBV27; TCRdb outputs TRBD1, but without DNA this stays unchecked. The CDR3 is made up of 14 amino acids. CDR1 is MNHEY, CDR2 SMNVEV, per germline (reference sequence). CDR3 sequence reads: CASSGGYRNNEQFF.

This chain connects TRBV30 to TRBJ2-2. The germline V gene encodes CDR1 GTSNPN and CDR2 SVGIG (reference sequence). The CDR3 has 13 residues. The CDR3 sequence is CAWSRSKTGELFF.

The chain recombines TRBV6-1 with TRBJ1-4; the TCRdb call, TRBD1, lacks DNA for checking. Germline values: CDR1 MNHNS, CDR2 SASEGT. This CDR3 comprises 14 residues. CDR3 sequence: CASGAGPRNEKLFF.

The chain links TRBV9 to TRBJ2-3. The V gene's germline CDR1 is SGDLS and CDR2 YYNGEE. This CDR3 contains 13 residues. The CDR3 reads CASSWAGQDTQYF.

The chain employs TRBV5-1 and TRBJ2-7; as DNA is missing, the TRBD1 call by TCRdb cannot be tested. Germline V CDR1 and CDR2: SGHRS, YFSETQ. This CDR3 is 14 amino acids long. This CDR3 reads CASSRENRGYEQYF.

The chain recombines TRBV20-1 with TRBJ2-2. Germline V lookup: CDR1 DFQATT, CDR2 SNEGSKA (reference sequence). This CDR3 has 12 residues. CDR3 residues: CSARDRGGELFF.

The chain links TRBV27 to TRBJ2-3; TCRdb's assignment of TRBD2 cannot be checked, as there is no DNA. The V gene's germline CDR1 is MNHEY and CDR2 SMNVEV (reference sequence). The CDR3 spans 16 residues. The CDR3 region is CASSPQREQGPDTQYF.

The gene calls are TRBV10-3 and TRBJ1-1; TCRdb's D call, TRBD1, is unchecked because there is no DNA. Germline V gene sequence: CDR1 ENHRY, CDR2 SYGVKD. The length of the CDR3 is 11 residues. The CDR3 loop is CAIGGNTEAFF.

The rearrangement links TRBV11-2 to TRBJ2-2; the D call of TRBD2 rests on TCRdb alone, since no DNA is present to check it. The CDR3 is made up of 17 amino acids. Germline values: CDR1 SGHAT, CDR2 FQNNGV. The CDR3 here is CASSLVGLAINTGELFF.

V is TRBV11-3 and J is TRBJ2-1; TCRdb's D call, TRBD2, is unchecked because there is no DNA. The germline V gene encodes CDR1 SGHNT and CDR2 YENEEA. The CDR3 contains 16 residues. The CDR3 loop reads CASSLGASGRALEQFF.

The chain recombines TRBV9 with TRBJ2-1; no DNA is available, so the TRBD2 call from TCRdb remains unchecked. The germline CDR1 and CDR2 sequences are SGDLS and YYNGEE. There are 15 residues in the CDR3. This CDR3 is CASSDAGLPGDEQFF.

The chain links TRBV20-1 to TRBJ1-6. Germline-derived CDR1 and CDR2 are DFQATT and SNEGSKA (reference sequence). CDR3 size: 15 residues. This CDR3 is CSARENEQPSSPLHF.

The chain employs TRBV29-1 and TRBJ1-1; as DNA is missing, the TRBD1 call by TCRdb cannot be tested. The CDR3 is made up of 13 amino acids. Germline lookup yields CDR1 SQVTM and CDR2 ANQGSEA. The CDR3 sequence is CSVDRGQNTEAFF. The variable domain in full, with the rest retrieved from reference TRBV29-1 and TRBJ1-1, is SAVISQKPSRDICQRGTSLTIQCQVDSQVTMMFWYRQQPGQSLTLIATANQGSEATYESGFVIDKFPISRPNLTFSTLTVSNMSPEDSSIYLCSVDRGQNTEAFFGQGTRLTVV.

This CDR3 reads CASSVGSGGTGELFF. The chain employs TRBV9 and TRBJ2-2; TCRdb's D gene call, TRBD1, goes unchecked for lack of DNA. Germline CDR1 SGDLS, CDR2 YYNGEE. This CDR3 region has 15 residues.

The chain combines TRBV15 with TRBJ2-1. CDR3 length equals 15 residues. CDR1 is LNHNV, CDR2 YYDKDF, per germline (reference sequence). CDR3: CATSRDRVAYNEQFF.

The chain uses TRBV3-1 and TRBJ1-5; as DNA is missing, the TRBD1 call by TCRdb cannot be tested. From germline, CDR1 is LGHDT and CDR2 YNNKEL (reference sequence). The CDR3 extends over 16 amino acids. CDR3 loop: CASSQGLAGRNQPQHF.

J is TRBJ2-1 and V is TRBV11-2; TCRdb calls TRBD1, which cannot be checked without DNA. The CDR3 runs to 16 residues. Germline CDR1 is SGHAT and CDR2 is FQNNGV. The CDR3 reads CASSSRPGTDYNEQFF.

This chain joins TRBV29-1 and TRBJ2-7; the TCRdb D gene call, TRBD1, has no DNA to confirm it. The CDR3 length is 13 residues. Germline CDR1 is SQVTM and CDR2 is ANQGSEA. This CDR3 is CSVGRDSSYEQYF.

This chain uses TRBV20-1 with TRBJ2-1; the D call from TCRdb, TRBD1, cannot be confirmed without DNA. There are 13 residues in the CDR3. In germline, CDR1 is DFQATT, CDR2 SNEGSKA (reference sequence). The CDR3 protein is CSAPPSLSGEQFF.